The 21 T cell receptor beta chains reported below all come from one sample, sequenced in a study of blood T cell repertoires in COVID-19. Data came from immunoSEQ multiplex PCR; TCRdb stores just in-frame clones and leaves some out. The sample lists some 200,000 clones; about four fifths were seen once. Sequencing used PBMCs or T cells enriched from blood (not recorded which). These receptor sequences come from a woman aged 35 to 49 with acute COVID-19.

The chain carries TRBV2 and TRBJ1-1; D remains ambiguous. V lost 8 bases and J 0 bases, leaving 10 bases between the germline ends. The CDR3 consists of 13 residues. Germline CDR1 reads SNHLY; CDR2 reads FYNNEI. For the CDR3, the DNA is TGTGCCAGCGCGGTCGTTCTGAACACTGAAGCTTTCTTT. Translation gives CASAVVLNTEAFF. Combining the CDR3 with reference TRBV2 and TRBJ1-1 gives the whole variable domain EPEVTQTPSHQVTQMGQEVILRCVPISNHLYFYWYRQILGQKVEFLVSFYNNEISEKSEIFDDQFSVERPDGSNFTLKIRSTKLEDSAMYFCASAVVLNTEAFFGQGTRLTVV.

A remark on this clone: This sample includes further DNA sequences coding for the same CDR3. This chain uses TRBV10-3 with TRBJ1-2, with D maybe TRBD1 (5 bases). Per the germline V gene, CDR1 is ENHRY and CDR2 is SYGVKD. The CDR3 is made up of 13 amino acids. V shed 0 bases and J shed 3 bases, with 5 bases lying between them. The CDR3 coding sequence is TGTGCCATCAGTGAGTCGACAGACTATGGCTACACCTTC. It is translated as CAISESTDYGYTF.

This clone was found once. The rearrangement joins TRBV18 to TRBJ1-5, with 7 bases lining up with TRBD1. The CDR3 contains 15 residues. The germline CDR1 and CDR2 sequences are KGHSH and LQKENI. V shed 8 bases and J 3 bases; nucleotides not matched to a gene: 10. CDR3 amino acids: CASRLGGGPNQPQHF. The CDR3 DNA reads TGTGCCAGCCGCCTAGGAGGGGGCCCCAATCAGCCCCAGCATTTT.

A single count supports this clone. This chain uses TRBV5-1 with TRBJ2-3; TRBD2 is a possible D gene (5 bases). The CDR3 is made up of 12 amino acids. The germline V and J ends were trimmed by 7 bases and 6 bases, with 12 bases remaining between them. Germline CDR1 is SGHRS and CDR2 is YFSETQ. As DNA, the CDR3 is TGCGCCAGCGCCCGAGGGATCGATACGCAGTATTTT. It is translated as CASARGIDTQYF.

V is TRBV7-9 and J is TRBJ2-1; the match to TRBD1 covers 11 bases. This CDR3 has 17 amino acids. J gave up 5 bases and V 5 bases, and 11 bases lay outside the gene matches. CDR1 and CDR2 from the germline V gene are SEHNR and FQNEAQ (reference sequence). In DNA, the CDR3 is TGTGCCAGCAGCCCGAGAGGACAGGGGGCGCATCACAATGAGCAGTTCTTC. Protein product: CASSPRGQGAHHNEQFF.

Ten or more counts support this clone. The gene calls are TRBV5-1 and TRBJ1-2; 9 nucleotides align to TRBD1. The CDR3 runs to 14 residues. J lost 4 bases, V lost 4 bases, and 5 bases had no gene match. Germline V lookup: CDR1 SGHRS, CDR2 YFSETQ. The CDR3: CASSTETGGYGYTF. CDR3 in DNA: TGCGCCAGCAGCACCGAGACAGGGGGCTATGGCTACACCTTC.

The chain combines TRBV9 with TRBJ2-2; D not resolved. Germline CDR1 SGDLS, CDR2 YYNGEE. The germline V and J ends were trimmed by 1 base and 1 base, with 8 bases remaining between them. This CDR3 comprises 15 residues. CDR3: CASSVLAGNTGELFF. As DNA, the CDR3 is TGTGCCAGCAGCGTACTCGCAGGGAACACCGGGGAGCTGTTTTTT.

This chain connects TRBV18 to TRBJ1-6, with D possibly TRBD1 on 5 matching bases. The germline V gene has CDR1 KGHSH and CDR2 LQKENI. V lost 3 bases to trimming and J lost 7 bases, with 16 bases between them. This CDR3 spans 16 amino acids. CDR3 DNA: TGTGCCAGCTCACCGGCGGGGCCCCAGATGAATTCACCCCTCCACTTT. Amino acids: CASSPAGPQMNSPLHF. The complete variable domain, with remaining parts taken from reference TRBV18 and TRBJ1-6, reads NAGVMQNPRHLVRRRGQEARLRCSPMKGHSHVYWYRQLPEEGLKFMVYLQKENIIDESGMPKERFSAEFPKEGPSILRIQQVVRGDSAAYFCASSPAGPQMNSPLHFGNGTRLTVT.

In this sample, this clone turned up a few times. This rearrangement joins TRBV5-5 to TRBJ2-7, with 11 bases lining up with TRBD1. The CDR3 consists of 18 residues. In germline, CDR1 is SGHKS, CDR2 YYEKEE (reference sequence). Trimming took 0 bases from V and 0 from J; bases not matched to a gene: 8. CDR3 sequence reads: CASSLGVSGTGGSYEQYF. The CDR3 coding sequence is TGTGCCAGCAGCTTGGGAGTATCCGGGACAGGGGGCTCCTACGAGCAGTACTTC. The entire variable domain, with the rest obtained from reference TRBV5-5 and TRBJ2-7, is as follows: DAGVTQSPTHLIKTRGQQVTLRCSPISGHKSVSWYQQVLGQGPQFIFQYYEKEERGRGNFPDRFSARQFPNYSSELNVNALLLGDSALYLCASSLGVSGTGGSYEQYFGPGTRLTVT.

The V call is TRBV3-1 (or the pseudogene TRBV3-2), the J call TRBJ2-3; the match to TRBD2 covers 9 bases. V lost 1 base to trimming and J lost 2 bases; unmatched junction nucleotides: 4. CDR3 length equals 16 residues. Germline CDR1 is LGHDT and CDR2 is YNNKEL (reference sequence). CDR3 region: CASSQGPSGATDTQYF. CDR3 DNA sequence: TGTGCCAGCAGCCAAGGCCCTAGCGGGGCCACAGATACGCAGTATTTT.

This clone was found once. The chain has TRBV28 and TRBJ2-7, with 7 bases lining up with TRBD2. The V segment lost 8 bases and the J segment 6 bases; nucleotides outside the gene matches: 10. The CDR3 is 13 amino acids. Germline CDR1 is MDHEN and CDR2 is SYDVKM. In DNA form, the CDR3 reads TGTGCCAGCTCCACGGGGGGACTTTTCGAGCAGTACTTC. As protein: CASSTGGLFEQYF.

This clone was counted a single time. The chain is built from TRBV19 and TRBJ2-1; no clear D gene. This CDR3 region has 14 residues. CDR1 and CDR2 from the germline V gene are LNHDA and SQIVND (reference sequence). V was pared by 8 bases and J by 9 bases, with 20 bases between. In nucleotides, the CDR3 is TGTGCCAGTTCCCCTGCCCAGGAATACGTTGAGCAGTTCTTC. It codes for CASSPAQEYVEQFF.

The rearrangement uses TRBV11-2 and TRBJ1-4; TRBD1 is a possible D gene (6 bases). Germline assignment: CDR1 SGHAT and CDR2 FQNNGV. The CDR3 contains 14 residues. V was shortened by 3 bases and J by 7 bases, with 12 bases between the two germline ends. CDR3 DNA sequence: TGTGCCAGCAGCTTCTCCGGGACACGTGAAAAACTGTTTTTT. Translating gives CASSFSGTREKLFF.

V gene TRBV6-5 combines with J gene TRBJ1-5; D gene uncertain. Germline lookup yields CDR1 MNHEY and CDR2 SVGAGI. Trimming stripped 5 bases from V and 5 bases from J, with 10 bases between. This CDR3 has 13 residues. DNA of the CDR3: TGTGCCAGCAGTCGGAGCCACTATCAGCCCCAGCATTTT. Its protein product is CASSRSHYQPQHF.

This chain joins TRBV28 and TRBJ1-6, with D possibly matching TRBD1 (6 bases). The CDR3 spans 16 residues. The germline V and J ends were trimmed by 6 bases and 4 bases, with 16 bases remaining between them. The V gene's germline CDR1 is MDHEN and CDR2 SYDVKM. CDR3 nucleotides: TGTGCCAGCAGAAATCAGGGGTTGGATTATAATTCACCCCTCCACTTT. This sequence encodes CASRNQGLDYNSPLHF.

The rearrangement uses TRBV18 and TRBJ2-5; 9 nucleotides line up with TRBD2. The CDR3 loop spans 13 amino acids. Germline assignment: CDR1 KGHSH and CDR2 LQKENI. Trimming cost V 5 bases and J 2 bases; bases outside gene matches: 0. CDR3 DNA sequence: TGTGCCAGCTCAGCGGGGGGGCAAGAGACCCAGTACTTC. Translating gives CASSAGGQETQYF.

V gene TRBV6-2 or TRBV6-3 combines with J gene TRBJ2-2; TRBD2 matches 10 bases. CDR3 length: 18 residues. The germline V gene encodes CDR1 MNHEY and CDR2 SVGEGT. V trimming: 1 base; J trimming: 5 bases; junction bases outside the gene matches: 10. The CDR3 DNA reads TGTGCCAGCAGTTACTTGGACATGACTAGCGGGCCGACCGGGGAGCTGTTTTTT. Translating it yields CASSYLDMTSGPTGELFF.

The V gene is TRBV2, the J gene TRBJ1-1; D remains ambiguous. Germline CDR1 reads SNHLY; CDR2 reads FYNNEI. The CDR3 length is 13 residues. The CDR3 coding sequence is TGTCGTTTGGGGAGAGGAAGGGACACTGAAGCTTTCTTT. It specifies CRLGRGRDTEAFF.

V is TRBV5-5 and J is TRBJ2-3; no clear D. Germline CDR1 and CDR2: SGHKS and YYEKEE (reference sequence). The CDR3 spans 13 residues. Trimming stripped 2 bases from V and 2 bases from J, with 6 bases between. CDR3 sequence: CASSFTPTDTQYF. In nucleotides, the CDR3 is TGTGCCAGCAGCTTTACTCCCACAGATACGCAGTATTTT.

V and J are TRBV1 and TRBJ2-1; the D call TRBD2 from the table was never checked on the DNA. TRBV1 is a recognized pseudogene. This CDR3 has 16 residues. CDR3 region: CTSSQGLAVARGEQFF. CDR3 nucleotide sequence: TGCACCAGCAGCCAAGGACTAGCGGTCGCCCGCGGTGAGCAGTTCTTC.

The chain employs TRBV4-2 and TRBJ2-7; 12 nucleotides agree with TRBD2. The junction had 7 bases not matched to a gene; V was cut back by 0 bases and J by 1 base. The germline gives CDR1 LGHNA, CDR2 YNFKEQ. The CDR3 is made up of 18 amino acids. CDR3 residues: CASSQEPDGLAGSYEQYF. CDR3 DNA sequence: TGTGCCAGCAGCCAAGAACCGGACGGACTAGCGGGATCCTACGAGCAGTACTTC.